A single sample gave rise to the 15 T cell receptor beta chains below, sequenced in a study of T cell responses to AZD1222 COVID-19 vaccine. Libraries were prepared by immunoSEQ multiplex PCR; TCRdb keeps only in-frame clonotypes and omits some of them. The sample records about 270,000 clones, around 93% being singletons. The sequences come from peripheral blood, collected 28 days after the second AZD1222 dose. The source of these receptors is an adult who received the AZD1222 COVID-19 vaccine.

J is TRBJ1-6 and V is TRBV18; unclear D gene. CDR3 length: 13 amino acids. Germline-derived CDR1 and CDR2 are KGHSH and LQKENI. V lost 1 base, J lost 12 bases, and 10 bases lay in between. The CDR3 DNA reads TGTGCCAGCTCACCACGGATGGCACAACCCCTCCACTTT. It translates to CASSPRMAQPLHF.

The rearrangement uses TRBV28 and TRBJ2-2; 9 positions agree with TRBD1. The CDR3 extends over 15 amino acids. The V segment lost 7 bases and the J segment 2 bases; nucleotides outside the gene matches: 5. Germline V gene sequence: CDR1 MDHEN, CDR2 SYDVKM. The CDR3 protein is CASKSGQGNTGELFF. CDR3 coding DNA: TGTGCCAGCAAATCGGGACAGGGCAACACCGGGGAGCTGTTTTTT.

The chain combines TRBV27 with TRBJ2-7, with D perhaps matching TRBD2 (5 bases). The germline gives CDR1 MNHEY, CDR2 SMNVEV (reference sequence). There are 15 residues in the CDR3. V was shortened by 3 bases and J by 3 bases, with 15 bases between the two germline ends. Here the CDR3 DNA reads TGTGCCAGCAGTTTGGGAATCCGGGGTATCTACGAGCAGTACTTC. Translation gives CASSLGIRGIYEQYF.

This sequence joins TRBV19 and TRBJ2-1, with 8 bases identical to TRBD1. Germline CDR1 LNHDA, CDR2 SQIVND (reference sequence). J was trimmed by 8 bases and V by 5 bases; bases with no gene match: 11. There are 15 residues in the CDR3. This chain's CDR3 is CASSPWTGNLDEQFF. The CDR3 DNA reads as TGTGCCAGTAGTCCTTGGACAGGGAATTTGGATGAGCAGTTCTTC.

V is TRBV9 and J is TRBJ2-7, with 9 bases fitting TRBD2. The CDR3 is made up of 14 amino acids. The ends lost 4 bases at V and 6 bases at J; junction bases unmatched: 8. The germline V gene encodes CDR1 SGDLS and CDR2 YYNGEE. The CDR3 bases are TGTGCCAGCAGCCCAACTAGCGGGTCGGTCGAGCAGTACTTC. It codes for CASSPTSGSVEQYF.

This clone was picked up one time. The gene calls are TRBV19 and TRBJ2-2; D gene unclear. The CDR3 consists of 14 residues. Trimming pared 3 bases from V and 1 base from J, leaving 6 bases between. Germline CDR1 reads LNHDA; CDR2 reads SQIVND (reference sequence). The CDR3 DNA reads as TGTGCCAGTAGTATGTCGCAGAACACCGGGGAGCTGTTTTTT. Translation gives CASSMSQNTGELFF.

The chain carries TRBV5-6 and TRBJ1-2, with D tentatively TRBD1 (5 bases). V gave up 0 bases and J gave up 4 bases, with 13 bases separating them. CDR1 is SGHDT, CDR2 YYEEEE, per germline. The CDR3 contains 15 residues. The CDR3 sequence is CASSLEGRTFYGYTF. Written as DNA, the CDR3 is TGTGCCAGCAGCTTGGAGGGGCGGACGTTCTATGGCTACACCTTC.

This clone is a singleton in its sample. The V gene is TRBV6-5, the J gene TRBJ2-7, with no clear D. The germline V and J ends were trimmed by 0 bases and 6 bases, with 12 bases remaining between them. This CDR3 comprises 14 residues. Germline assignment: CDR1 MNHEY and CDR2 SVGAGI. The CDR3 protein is CASSYSSNPGEQYF. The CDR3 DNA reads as TGTGCCAGCAGTTACTCCTCCAACCCGGGCGAGCAGTACTTC.

CDR3 residues: CASSGTGFSNEKLFF. For the CDR3, the DNA is TGTGCCAGCAGTGGGACAGGGTTTAGTAATGAAAAACTGTTTTTT. The chain is built from TRBV2 and TRBJ1-4; 8 nucleotides match TRBD1. CDR1 is SNHLY, CDR2 FYNNEI, per germline. V was clipped by 4 bases and J by 4 bases; unmatched bases: 5. The CDR3 is 15 residues long.

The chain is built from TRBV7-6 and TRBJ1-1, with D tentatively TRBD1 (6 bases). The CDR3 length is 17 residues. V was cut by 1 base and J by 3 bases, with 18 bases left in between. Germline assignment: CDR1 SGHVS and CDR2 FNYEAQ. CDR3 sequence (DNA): TGTGCCAGCAGCTTAGAGATAAACAGGGCCAGGGACACTGAAGCTTTCTTT. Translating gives CASSLEINRARDTEAFF.

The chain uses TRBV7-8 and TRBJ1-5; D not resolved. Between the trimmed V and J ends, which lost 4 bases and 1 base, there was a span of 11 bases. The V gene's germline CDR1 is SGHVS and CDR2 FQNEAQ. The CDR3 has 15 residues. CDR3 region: CASSSGPRSNQPQHF. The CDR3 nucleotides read TGTGCCAGCAGCTCCGGGCCACGGAGCAATCAGCCCCAGCATTTT.

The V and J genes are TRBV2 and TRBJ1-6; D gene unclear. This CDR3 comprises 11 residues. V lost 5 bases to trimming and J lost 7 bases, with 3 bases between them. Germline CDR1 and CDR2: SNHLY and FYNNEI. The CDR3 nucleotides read TGTGCCAGCAGTTTCAATTCACCCCTCCACTTT. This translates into CASSFNSPLHF.

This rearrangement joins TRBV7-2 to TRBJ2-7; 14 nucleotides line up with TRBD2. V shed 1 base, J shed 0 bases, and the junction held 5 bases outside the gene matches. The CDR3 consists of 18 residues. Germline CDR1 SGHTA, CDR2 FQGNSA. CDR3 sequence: CASSLGTSGGSSSYEQYF. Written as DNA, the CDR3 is TGTGCCAGCAGCTTAGGGACTAGCGGGGGGTCCAGCTCCTACGAGCAGTACTTC.

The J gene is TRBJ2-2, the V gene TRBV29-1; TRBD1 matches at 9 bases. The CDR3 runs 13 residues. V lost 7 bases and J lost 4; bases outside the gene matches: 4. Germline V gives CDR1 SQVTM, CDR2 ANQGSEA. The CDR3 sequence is CSGGTGSTGELFF. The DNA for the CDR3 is TGCAGCGGAGGGACAGGGTCCACCGGGGAGCTGTTTTTT.

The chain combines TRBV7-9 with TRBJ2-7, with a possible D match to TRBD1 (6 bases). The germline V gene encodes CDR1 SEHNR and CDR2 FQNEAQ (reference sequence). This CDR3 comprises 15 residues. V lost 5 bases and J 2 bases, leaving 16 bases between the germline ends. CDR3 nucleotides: TGTGCCAGCAGCGAACGGACAGCGACACCCTACGAGCAGTACTTC. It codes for CASSERTATPYEQYF.